Below, 17 T cell receptor beta chains from the same sample are listed, as sequenced in a study of response to subunit inactivated influenza vaccine. One entry per CDR3 protein, called by TCRdb with MiXCR from the RT-PCR reads. The top ten clones hold under 15% of a sample with about 480,000 distinct CDR3 sequences, roughly 13% of them seen once. The material sequenced was PBMCs from blood, taken roughly 45 days after vaccination. The receptors stem from a man aged 45 to 65 who received an inactivated influenza vaccine.

The rearrangement uses TRBV2 and TRBJ1-6; D may be TRBD1 (6 bases). Germline lookup yields CDR1 SNHLY and CDR2 FYNNEI. V gave up 8 bases and J gave up 7 bases, with 12 bases separating them. The CDR3 has 13 amino acids. The CDR3 DNA is TGTGCCAGCTGTGGACAGCAGAATTCACCCCTCCACTTT. This sequence encodes CASCGQQNSPLHF.

CDR3 region: CASSLDGSGGAGGTDTQYF. The CDR3 DNA sequence: TGTGCCAGCAGCTTAGACGGTAGCGGGGGGGCTGGAGGCACAGATACGCAGTATTTT. This chain links TRBV11-2 with TRBJ2-3; 11 bases are a match to TRBD2. J gave up 1 base and V 0 bases, and 9 bases lay outside the gene matches. The CDR3 runs 19 residues. Germline loops: CDR1 SGHAT, CDR2 FQNNGV. Looking up the rest from reference TRBV11-2 and TRBJ2-3 gives the full variable domain: EAGVAQSPRYKIIEKRQSVAFWCNPISGHATLYWYQQILGQGPKLLIQFQNNGVVDDSQLPKDRFSAERLKGVDSTLKIQPAKLEDSAVYLCASSLDGSGGAGGTDTQYFGPGTRLTVL.

V gene TRBV20-1 combines with J gene TRBJ2-7, with D unresolved. CDR3 length: 13 amino acids. Germline V gene data show CDR1 as DFQATT and CDR2 as SNEGSKA (reference sequence). V gave up 2 bases and J gave up 1 base, with 9 bases separating them. The CDR3 bases are TGCAGTGCTAGAAAGGACGGATCCTACGAGCAGTACTTC. Translated: CSARKDGSYEQYF.

The chain employs TRBV4-3 and TRBJ2-3, with TRBD2 identical over 9 bases. Germline V gene sequence: CDR1 LGHNA, CDR2 YSLEER. The CDR3 runs to 15 residues. After removal of 0 bases from V and 6 bases from J, the junction contained 4 bases not matched to a gene. The chain's CDR3 is CASSQDPTSGDTQYF. In DNA, the CDR3 is TGCGCCAGCAGCCAAGATCCCACTAGCGGGGATACGCAGTATTTT.

The V and J genes are TRBV6-2 or TRBV6-3 and TRBJ2-3; 7 nucleotides agree with TRBD2. Germline-derived CDR1 and CDR2 are MNHEY and SVGEGT. The CDR3 is 18 amino acids. V was clipped by 0 bases and J by 6 bases; unmatched bases: 15. The CDR3 DNA is TGTGCCAGCAGTTACTCGGCTAGCGGCTGGGCCACCACTGATACGCAGTATTTT. Protein sequence: CASSYSASGWATTDTQYF.

This clonotype was seen repeatedly, ten times or more. The chain is built from TRBV6-1 and TRBJ2-1; 8 bases are shared with TRBD1. This CDR3 is 15 amino acids long. J was trimmed by 3 bases and V by 5 bases; bases with no gene match: 6. The germline V gene encodes CDR1 MNHNS and CDR2 SASEGT. The CDR3 DNA reads as TGTGCCAGCAGTAGGGGACAGGTAAACTACAATGAGCAGTTCTTC. It is translated as CASSRGQVNYNEQFF.

J is TRBJ2-5 and V is TRBV5-1, with 7 positions matching TRBD1. The CDR3 contains 13 residues. CDR1 and CDR2 from the germline V gene are SGHRS and YFSETQ. The trim removed 4 bases at V and 5 bases at J, leaving 5 bases unmatched. The CDR3 sequence is CASSPDRIETQYF. The CDR3 DNA reads as TGCGCCAGCAGCCCGGACAGGATTGAGACCCAGTACTTC.

This clonotype appeared many times. The chain carries TRBV29-1 and TRBJ2-5; 8 positions agree with TRBD1. CDR3 size: 12 residues. The trim removed 6 bases at V and 3 bases at J, leaving 3 bases unmatched. Germline lookup yields CDR1 SQVTM and CDR2 ANQGSEA. In DNA form, the CDR3 reads TGCAGCGTCGACAGGGGTAAAGAGACCCAGTACTTC. This encodes CSVDRGKETQYF.

This clonotype was observed a few times. The CDR3 region is CASSLGGDFNEQFF. The CDR3 DNA sequence: TGTGCCAGCAGCTTAGGAGGGGACTTCAATGAGCAGTTCTTC. This chain connects TRBV7-6 to TRBJ2-1; D possibly corresponds to TRBD2 (6 bases). This CDR3 region has 14 residues. Germline CDR1 and CDR2: SGHVS and FNYEAQ. The V and J ends lost 1 base and 6 bases respectively, with 10 bases between them. Filled out from reference TRBV7-6 and TRBJ2-1, the complete variable domain reads GAGVSQSPRYKVTKRGQDVALRCDPISGHVSLYWYRQALGQGPEFLTYFNYEAQQDKSGLPNDRFSAERPEGSISTLTIQRTEQRDSAMYRCASSLGGDFNEQFFGPGTRLTVL.

The chain joins TRBV6-1 to TRBJ2-1; 7 bases agree with TRBD2. The CDR3 spans 14 residues. Germline CDR1 reads MNHNS; CDR2 reads SASEGT. Trimming removed 6 bases from V and 0 bases from J; junction bases left unmatched: 2. CDR3 sequence reads: CASRAGLSYNEQFF. The CDR3 coding sequence is TGTGCCAGCAGAGCGGGGCTCTCCTACAATGAGCAGTTCTTC.

This clonotype was counted between two and nine times. The V gene is TRBV7-6, the J gene TRBJ2-7; possible D gene TRBD2, 6 bases. Trimming cost V 5 bases and J 7 bases, with 18 bases left between them. From germline, CDR1 is SGHVS and CDR2 FNYEAQ. There are 14 residues in the CDR3. The CDR3: CASSESVWGEEQYF. The DNA of the CDR3 is TGTGCCAGCAGCGAGAGCGTTTGGGGGGAAGAGCAGTACTTC.

In its sample, this clonotype was seen a few times. The chain uses TRBV15 and TRBJ2-7; 7 bases match TRBD1. J was trimmed by 2 bases and V by 5 bases; bases with no gene match: 6. Per germline, CDR1 LNHNV and CDR2 YYDKDF (reference sequence). The length of the CDR3 is 14 residues. Here the CDR3 reads CATSQTGQTYEQYF. CDR3 nucleotides: TGTGCCACCAGCCAAACGGGACAGACCTACGAGCAGTACTTC.

The chain combines TRBV12-3 or TRBV12-4 with TRBJ1-1; no definite D call. CDR3 size: 15 residues. With 2 bases removed from V and 0 bases from J, the gap between germline ends came to 10 bases. The DNA of the CDR3 is TGTGCCAGCAGTTTACTGGCAGGCATGAACACTGAAGCTTTCTTT. Amino acids: CASSLLAGMNTEAFF.

This clonotype has a handful of counts. The chain uses TRBV29-1 and TRBJ2-1; D is possibly TRBD2 (6 bases). This CDR3 has 13 amino acids. Germline-derived CDR1 and CDR2 are SQVTM and ANQGSEA. V lost 7 bases and J lost 9, with 19 bases in between. The DNA for the CDR3 is TGCAGCGGGGGGGTCTCGAGGGTCGGTGAGCAGTTCTTC. Its translation is CSGGVSRVGEQFF.

V usage is TRBV7-2 and J usage is TRBJ1-1; D gene ambiguous. The ends were cut back, 4 bases at V and 2 bases at J, with 8 bases in the middle. Germline CDR1 and CDR2: SGHTA and FQGNSA. This CDR3 contains 13 residues. The CDR3 sequence: CASSYRINTEAFF. The CDR3 DNA reads TGTGCCAGCAGCTATAGAATCAACACTGAAGCTTTCTTT.

This clonotype was counted a few times. The chain has TRBV11-2 and TRBJ2-4, with TRBD1 matching 8 bases. This CDR3 region has 19 residues. V lost 5 bases to trimming and J lost 0 bases; unmatched junction nucleotides: 15. In germline, CDR1 is SGHAT, CDR2 FQNNGV. CDR3 nucleotide sequence: TGTGCCAGCAGCCTTCGGACAGGGTATTACGGCCTAGCCAAAAACATTCAGTACTTC. Its translation is CASSLRTGYYGLAKNIQYF.

V and J are TRBV11-1 and TRBJ1-1, with D unresolved. Germline assignment: CDR1 SGHAT and CDR2 FQDESV (reference sequence). V was pared by 4 bases and J by 4 bases, with 16 bases between. The length of the CDR3 is 15 residues. The chain's CDR3 is CASSSIRVVPTEAFF. The CDR3 nucleotides read TGTGCCAGCAGCTCAATTCGGGTGGTTCCCACTGAAGCTTTCTTT.